This T cell receptor beta chain originates from a study of shared clonotypes between healthy human individuals (dated by TCRdb to 2018 to 2021). Study-wide context: The cohort comprised two women and a few men aged 18 to 49 years. To increase sequencing depth and limit assay-specific biases, TCR repertoire library preparation and sequencing were carried out by different laboratories using diverse techniques. To estimate repertoire size and how much clonotypes are shared between individuals, the study performed deep sequencing of blood TCR repertoires from 4 to 6 healthy adults. Per donor, three plates each were used for CD4 naive and CD4 memory, two for CD8 naive, and one for CD8 memory. Between about 0.94 and 8.9 billion PBMCs per donor were obtained by leukapheresis. Findings and caveats that apply to the study as a whole: Even with the large sequencing depth, rarefaction of the sorted-subset datasets indicated that sequencing was incomplete. When four donors were compared, the shared fraction of clonotypes was roughly 5% for naive CD4, around 3.5% for naive CD8, 2.3% for memory CD4, and 0.4% for memory CD8. Pairwise subsampling led to the expectation that sequencing depth would affect the degree of clonotype sharing among donors. Because the study included only a small number of donors, the genetic and exposure-history diversity represented was limited. Naive subsets generally had larger estimated clonotype richness than memory subsets did. Compared with non-shared clonotypes, the clonotypes found in all four sorted-subset donors had higher generation probabilities. Sampling was limited to blood, and TCR repertoires in tissue likely differ from TCR repertoires in blood.

The CDR3 goes from the cysteine to the phenylalanine over 12 residues. The sequence is cut down to CDR3 DNA, 36 bases in frame from base 1. Taken from the germline V gene, the CDR1 and CDR2 loops are SGHTA and FQGNSA. Compared with germline, V lacks 10 bases and J lacks 0 bases; bases without a gene match: 1. Using the deep immunoSEQ assay, TCR CDR3 regions were amplified from genomic DNA by multiplex PCR. For each cell subset, the extracted genomic DNA was distributed evenly across all wells of several immunoSEQ 96-well plates, and each plate served as one replicate. For sorted subsets, 200 to 250 ng of genomic DNA, equivalent to around 31,000 T cell genomes, went into each replicate PCR. The purified libraries were quantified using a Qubit 3.0 fluorometer, sized with a Bioanalyzer 2100, and then quantified again using the KAPA Library Quantification kit. Every immunoSEQ 96-well plate was sequenced on a dedicated single-read 150-cycle Illumina NextSeq 550 flow cell. In the authors' own workflow: Because the immunoSEQ output included only junctional sequences and no quality scores, the filtering could not be the same as the filtering used for full-length reads. To assign V/J genes and CDR3, sequences were annotated against IMGT germline references using PyIR, a Python wrapper for IgBLAST v1.9. Reads with weak V/J assignments (E-value above 1e-6), missing CDR3, stop codons, out-of-frame junctions, or ambiguous translated residues were removed. V3J clonotypes were defined by identical inferred V gene, J gene, and CDR3 amino acid sequence. The percentage overlap between two repertoires was calculated by dividing the number of shared unique clonotypes by the size of the smaller repertoire. RTK rarefaction, the Chao1 estimator, and Recon v2.1 estimates of unobserved clonotypes were used to assess repertoire richness. For all TCRbeta clonotypes obtained by the gDNA method from several donors, generation probabilities were computed with OLGA. TCRdb retrieved this table from immuneACCESS and kept in-frame rearrangements only. Not all clones are present; in checked studies, unresolved V genes account for under half, and no reason is known for the remainder. The V and J calls and clone size come from that table; D and trimming were worked out from the DNA. A total of millions of clones appear in this sample, 85% to 95% of them only once. The ten largest make up around 0.14% of the sample.

Healthy HIV-negative adults with no recently reported acute infections or vaccinations were included as donors. Only Caucasian adults living in Nashville, Tennessee, USA were represented among the donors. Magnetic negative selection was used to enrich CD4+ T cells, after which naive cells were positively selected on CD45RA and the negative fraction became the memory subset. After blood collection by leukapheresis, PBMCs were isolated using Ficoll-Histopaque density gradient centrifugation and then cryopreserved in the vapor phase of liquid nitrogen. Analytical flow cytometry was used to check the purity and quantity of every magnetically sorted T cell population. Genomic DNA was isolated from every sorted fraction and measured by UV absorbance on a Nanodrop 2000c. On this clone: The antigen it recognizes is unknown. No base qualities exist here, and no much larger clone lies one base off it.

What was sequenced was naive CD4+ T cells sorted from blood. The sample's cell subset or site label, in plain terms: CD45RA+ positively selected. The chain employs TRBV7-2 and TRBJ2-5; 8 junctional bases match TRBD2. The TCR was taken from a man in his late teens or twenties in good health. The CDR3 corresponds to CATSGYQETQYF. The sequenced DNA: TGTGCCACTAGCGGGTACCAAGAGACCCAGTACTTC.